This is a list of T cell receptor beta chains from one sample in a study of OX40 agonist ivuxolimab in advanced cancers. Clones were read by immunoSEQ multiplex PCR, and TCRdb kept only the in-frame ones, dropping some. Altogether approximately 71,000 clones are present, 94% being singletons, with the ten largest covering approximately 14%. The sample here was CD4+ or CD8+ T cells sorted from blood, taken in a trial of the OX40 agonist ivuxolimab. Receptor source: an adult with an advanced solid tumor such as melanoma, head and neck, liver or kidney cancer. Both conserved end residues are part of each CDR3. For some rows the clone size is stated as once, few or many, or as a class when expanded; others skip it.

size: .; V: TRBV9; J: TRBJ2-7; CDR3: CASSDSGGSSYEQYF
size: .; V: TRBV19; J: TRBJ1-2; CDR3: CASSIAPNYGYTF
size: .; V: TRBV5-4; J: TRBJ1-4; CDR3: CASSLGEAEKLFF
size: once; V: TRBV7-9; J: TRBJ1-4; CDR3: CASSTAPGTANEKLFF
size: .; V: TRBV9; J: TRBJ2-7; CDR3: CASSPGGVPNYEQYF
size: .; V: TRBV7-9; J: TRBJ2-7; CDR3: CASSPEDTPYEQYF
size: once; V: TRBV9; J: TRBJ1-2; CDR3: CASSFSPRTGRNYGYTF
size: once; V: TRBV19; J: TRBJ2-7; CDR3: CASSDLSGGWPSYEQYF
size: .; V: TRBV9; J: TRBJ2-1; CDR3: CASSLAGAGGNEQFF
size: few; V: TRBV4-1; J: TRBJ1-6; CDR3: CASSPIGRSPLHF
size: .; V: TRBV28; J: TRBJ2-1; CDR3: CASKRDLYNEQFF
size: .; V: TRBV27; J: TRBJ2-6; CDR3: CASSPLPPGANVLTF
size: .; V: TRBV6-5; J: TRBJ1-5; CDR3: CASSYGPAGDQPQHF
size: few; V: TRBV2; J: TRBJ1-5; CDR3: CASSGMNQPQHF
size: .; V: TRBV7-2; J: TRBJ2-5; CDR3: CASSYGALRTGETQYF
size: .; V: TRBV29-1; J: TRBJ1-3; CDR3: CSVEDGNTIYF
size: .; V: TRBV30; J: TRBJ1-1; CDR3: CAWSEGAGNTEAFF